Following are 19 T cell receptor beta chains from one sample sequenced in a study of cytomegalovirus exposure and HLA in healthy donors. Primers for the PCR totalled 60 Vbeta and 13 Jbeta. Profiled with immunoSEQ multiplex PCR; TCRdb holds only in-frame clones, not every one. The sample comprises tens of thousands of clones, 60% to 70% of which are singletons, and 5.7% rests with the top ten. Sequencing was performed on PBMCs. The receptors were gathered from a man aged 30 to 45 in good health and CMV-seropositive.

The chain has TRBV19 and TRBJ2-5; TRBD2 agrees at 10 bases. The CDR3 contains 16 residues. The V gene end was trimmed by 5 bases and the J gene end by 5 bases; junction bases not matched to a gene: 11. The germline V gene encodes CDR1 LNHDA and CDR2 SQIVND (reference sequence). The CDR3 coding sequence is TGTGCCAGTAGTCCAGCGGGTAGCGGGGGGTCGGAGACCCAGTACTTC. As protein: CASSPAGSGGSETQYF.

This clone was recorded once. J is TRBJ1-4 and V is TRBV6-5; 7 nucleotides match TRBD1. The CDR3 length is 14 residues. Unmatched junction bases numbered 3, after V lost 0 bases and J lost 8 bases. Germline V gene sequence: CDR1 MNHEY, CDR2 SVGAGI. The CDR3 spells CASSYSRGREKLFF. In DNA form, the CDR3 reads TGTGCCAGCAGTTACTCAAGGGGGCGAGAAAAACTGTTTTTT.

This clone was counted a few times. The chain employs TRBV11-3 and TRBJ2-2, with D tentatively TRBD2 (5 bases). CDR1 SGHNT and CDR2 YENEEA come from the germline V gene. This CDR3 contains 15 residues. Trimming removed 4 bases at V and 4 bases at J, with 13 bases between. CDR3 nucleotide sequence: TGTGCCAGCAGCTCCTGGGAAGGGAGCACCGGGGAGCTGTTTTTT. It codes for CASSSWEGSTGELFF.

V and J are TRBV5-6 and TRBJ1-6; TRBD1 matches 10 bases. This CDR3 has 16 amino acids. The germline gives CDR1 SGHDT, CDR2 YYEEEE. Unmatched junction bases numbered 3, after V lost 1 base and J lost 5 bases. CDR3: CASSLKDRGDNSPLHF. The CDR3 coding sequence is TGTGCCAGCAGCTTGAAGGACAGGGGGGATAATTCACCCCTCCACTTT. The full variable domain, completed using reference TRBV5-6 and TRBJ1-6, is DAGVTQSPTHLIKTRGQQVTLRCSPKSGHDTVSWYQQALGQGPQFIFQYYEEEERQRGNFPDRFSGHQFPNYSSELNVNALLLGDSALYLCASSLKDRGDNSPLHFGNGTRLTVT.

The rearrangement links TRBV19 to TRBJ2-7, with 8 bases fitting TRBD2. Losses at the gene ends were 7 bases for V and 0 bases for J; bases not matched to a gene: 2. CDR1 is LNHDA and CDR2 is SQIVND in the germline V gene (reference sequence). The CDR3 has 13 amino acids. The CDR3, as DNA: TGTGCCAGTAACGGGGGGGGCTCCTACGAGCAGTACTTC. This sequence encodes CASNGGGSYEQYF.

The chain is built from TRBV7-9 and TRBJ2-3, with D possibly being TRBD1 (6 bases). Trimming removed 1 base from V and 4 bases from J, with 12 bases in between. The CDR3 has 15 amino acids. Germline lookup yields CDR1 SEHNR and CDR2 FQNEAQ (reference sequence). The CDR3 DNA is TGTGCCAGCAGCTTAGAAGGGGGTGGGGCAGATACGCAGTATTTT. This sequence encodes CASSLEGGGADTQYF.

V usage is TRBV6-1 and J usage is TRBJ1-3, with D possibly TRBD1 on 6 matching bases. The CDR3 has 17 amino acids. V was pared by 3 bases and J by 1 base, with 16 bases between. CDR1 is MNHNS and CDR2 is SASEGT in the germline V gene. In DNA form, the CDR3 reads TGTGCCAGCAGTGAGACCTTAGCAGGGGAATCTGGAAACACCATATATTTT. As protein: CASSETLAGESGNTIYF.

The CDR3 DNA reads TGTGCCAGCAGGGGAACAGGGGAGACCCAGTACTTC. It yields the protein CASRGTGETQYF. The chain has TRBV9 and TRBJ2-5; weak D call: TRBD1 (6 bases). CDR3 length equals 12 residues. V was cut by 5 bases and J by 5 bases, with 10 bases left in between. Germline V gene lookup returns CDR1 SGDLS and CDR2 YYNGEE.

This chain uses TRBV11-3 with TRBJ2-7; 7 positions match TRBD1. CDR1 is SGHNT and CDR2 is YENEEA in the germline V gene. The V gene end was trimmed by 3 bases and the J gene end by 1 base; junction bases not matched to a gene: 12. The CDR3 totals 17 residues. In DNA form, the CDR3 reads TGTGCCAGCAGCTTTAGTGCAGGGACAGAACTATCCTACGAGCAGTACTTC. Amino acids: CASSFSAGTELSYEQYF.

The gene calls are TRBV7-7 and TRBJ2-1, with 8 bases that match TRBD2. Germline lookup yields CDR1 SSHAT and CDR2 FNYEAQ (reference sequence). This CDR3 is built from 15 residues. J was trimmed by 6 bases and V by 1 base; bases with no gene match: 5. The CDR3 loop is CASSLGWRGANEQFF. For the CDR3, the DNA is TGTGCCAGCAGCTTAGGTTGGCGGGGGGCCAATGAGCAGTTCTTC.

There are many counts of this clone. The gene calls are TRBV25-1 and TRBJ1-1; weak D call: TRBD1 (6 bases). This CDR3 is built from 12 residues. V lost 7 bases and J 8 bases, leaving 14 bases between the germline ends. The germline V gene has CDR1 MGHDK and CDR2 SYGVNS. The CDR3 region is CASKRGRLEAFF. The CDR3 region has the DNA TGTGCCAGCAAAAGGGGGAGATTGGAAGCTTTCTTT.

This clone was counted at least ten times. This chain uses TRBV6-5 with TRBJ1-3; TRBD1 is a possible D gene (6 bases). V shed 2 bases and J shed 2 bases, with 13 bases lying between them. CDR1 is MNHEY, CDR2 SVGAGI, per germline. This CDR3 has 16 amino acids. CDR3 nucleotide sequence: TGTGCCAGCAGTTACCTTACCTCAGGGGCTGGAAACACCATATATTTT. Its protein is CASSYLTSGAGNTIYF.

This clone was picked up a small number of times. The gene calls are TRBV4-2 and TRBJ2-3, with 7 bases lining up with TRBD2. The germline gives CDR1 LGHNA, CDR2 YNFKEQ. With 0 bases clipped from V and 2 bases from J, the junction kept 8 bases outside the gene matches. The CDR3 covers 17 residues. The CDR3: CASSQEGTSEYTDTQYF. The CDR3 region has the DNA TGTGCCAGCAGCCAAGAAGGAACTAGCGAGTACACAGATACGCAGTATTTT.

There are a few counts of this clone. CDR3 sequence reads: CASSSWDRAGREQFF. The CDR3 coding sequence is TGTGCCAGCAGCTCGTGGGACAGGGCTGGGAGGGAGCAGTTCTTC. The chain joins TRBV7-9 to TRBJ2-1; 9 bases match TRBD1. J was trimmed by 10 bases and V by 4 bases; bases with no gene match: 11. CDR3 length: 15 residues. Per germline, CDR1 SEHNR and CDR2 FQNEAQ (reference sequence).

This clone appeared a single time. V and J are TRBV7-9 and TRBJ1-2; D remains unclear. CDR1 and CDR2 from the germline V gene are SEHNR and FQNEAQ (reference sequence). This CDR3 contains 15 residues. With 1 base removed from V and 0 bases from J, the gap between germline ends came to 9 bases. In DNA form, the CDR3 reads TGTGCCAGCAGCTTAGGTACAGAATCTAACTATGGCTACACCTTC. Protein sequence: CASSLGTESNYGYTF.

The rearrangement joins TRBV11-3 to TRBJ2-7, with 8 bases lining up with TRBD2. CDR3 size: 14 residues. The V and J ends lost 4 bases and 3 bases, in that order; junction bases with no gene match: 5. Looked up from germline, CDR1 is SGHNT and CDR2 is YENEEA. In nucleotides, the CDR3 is TGTGCCAGCAGCTCCACTAGCGGACACTACGAGCAGTACTTC. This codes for CASSSTSGHYEQYF. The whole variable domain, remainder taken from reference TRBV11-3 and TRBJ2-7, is EAGVVQSPRYKIIEKKQPVAFWCNPISGHNTLYWYLQNLGQGPELLIRYENEEAVDDSQLPKDRFSAERLKGVDSTLKIQPAELGDSAVYLCASSSTSGHYEQYFGPGTRLTVT.

CDR3 region: CASSQIPGGEEQYF. CDR3 sequence (DNA): TGTGCCAGCAGCCAAATACCAGGGGGTGAAGAGCAGTACTTC. The V and J genes are TRBV5-6 and TRBJ2-7; 7 nucleotides align to TRBD1. CDR3 length: 14 residues. CDR1 is SGHDT and CDR2 is YYEEEE in the germline V gene. The V gene end was trimmed by 4 bases and the J gene end by 7 bases; junction bases not matched to a gene: 11.

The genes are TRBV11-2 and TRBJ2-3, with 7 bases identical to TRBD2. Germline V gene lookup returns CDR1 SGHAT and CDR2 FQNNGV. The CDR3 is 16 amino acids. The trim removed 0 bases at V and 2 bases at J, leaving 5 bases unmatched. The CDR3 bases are TGTGCCAGCAGCTTAGAGGGGGGGACTGTCACAGATACGCAGTATTTT. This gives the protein CASSLEGGTVTDTQYF.

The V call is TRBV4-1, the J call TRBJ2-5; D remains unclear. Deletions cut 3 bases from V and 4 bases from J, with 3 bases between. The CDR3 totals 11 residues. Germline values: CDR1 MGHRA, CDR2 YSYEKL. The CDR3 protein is CASSHGETQYF. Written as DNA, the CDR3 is TGCGCCAGCAGCCACGGAGAGACCCAGTACTTC.